The 2 T cell receptor beta chains below come from one sample, sequenced in a study of control samples from healthy donors and cancer patients. The data were produced by immunoSEQ multiplex PCR, yet TCRdb's version contains in-frame clones alone and is incomplete. The table shows about 150,000 clones, with 93% occurring only once. The sequenced sample was blood. The source of these receptors is a man between 50 and 59 years old in good health.

The chain uses TRBV29-1 and TRBJ2-5, with D possibly matching TRBD2 (5 bases). The CDR3 loop spans 12 amino acids. Germline values: CDR1 SQVTM, CDR2 ANQGSEA. V was pared by 3 bases and J by 4 bases, with 9 bases between. CDR3 region: CSVERGGETQYF. In DNA, the CDR3 is TGCAGCGTTGAGCGCGGAGGAGAGACCCAGTACTTC.

This chain joins TRBV28 and TRBJ1-4, with D maybe TRBD1 (6 bases). The CDR3 is made up of 16 amino acids. The V gene's germline CDR1 is MDHEN and CDR2 SYDVKM. The V end was cut by 7 bases, the J end by 0 bases, with 15 bases between. The CDR3 spells CASTTGTSATNEKLFF. Written as DNA, the CDR3 is TGTGCCAGCACAACAGGGACGTCCGCAACTAATGAAAAACTGTTTTTT.